The subject of this entry is one TCR beta chain. What it binds is not known. The data belong to a study of cytomegalovirus exposure and HLA in healthy donors. Vbeta (60) and Jbeta (13) primers were used in the PCR. Data came from immunoSEQ multiplex PCR; TCRdb stores just in-frame clones and leaves some out. The sample records about 63,000 clones, about 65% being singletons. Among the donors, all were healthy bone marrow donors. Findings and caveats of the study: In all likelihood, a cluster of highly shared sequence variants was a sequencing artifact.

This sequence was found in a man between 45 and 60 years old in good health and CMV-seropositive. The sequenced material came from PBMCs.

The CDR3 DNA reads TGCGCCAGCAGCTTGGCCGGCCGGGGGGTCACAGATACGCAGTATTTT. It codes for CASSLAGRGVTDTQYF. The V and J genes are TRBV5-1 and TRBJ2-3; 7 bases are shared with TRBD2. The V gene's germline CDR1 is SGHRS and CDR2 YFSETQ. V trimming: 0 bases; J trimming: 2 bases; junction bases outside the gene matches: 6. This CDR3 comprises 16 residues. Variable domain in full (rest from reference TRBV5-1 and TRBJ2-3): KAGVTQTPRYLIKTRGQQVTLSCSPISGHRSVSWYQQTPGQGLQFLFEYFSETQRNKGNFPGRFSGRQFSNSRSEMNVSTLELGDSALYLCASSLAGRGVTDTQYFGPGTRLTVL.